The 27 T cell receptor beta chains given below trace back to one sample, sequenced in a study of OX40 agonist ivuxolimab in advanced cancers. Profiling relied on immunoSEQ multiplex PCR, and the TCRdb table lists in-frame clones only, not all of them. The table shows more than 9,000 clones, with around 70% occurring only once. The input for sequencing was CD4+ or CD8+ T cells sorted from blood, taken in a trial of the OX40 agonist ivuxolimab. The receptors were gathered from an adult with an advanced solid tumor such as melanoma, head and neck, liver or kidney cancer.

This clone was seen at least ten times. The chain links TRBV29-1 to TRBJ2-6; D may be TRBD1 or TRBD2 (6 bases each). The V end was cut by 3 bases, the J end by 1 base, with 10 bases between. This CDR3 comprises 15 residues. Looked up from germline, CDR1 is SQVTM and CDR2 is ANQGSEA. CDR3 nucleotides: TGCAGCGTTGAGCTAGGGGGGTCTGGGGCCAACGTCCTGACTTTC. Protein: CSVELGGSGANVLTF.

The chain links TRBV6-5 to TRBJ1-1; 8 bases agree with TRBD1. CDR1 is MNHEY, CDR2 SVGAGI, per germline. The CDR3 covers 16 residues. The V and J ends lost 0 bases and 5 bases, in that order; junction bases with no gene match: 8. CDR3 residues: CASSYSGQGGWTEAFF. The CDR3 DNA sequence: TGTGCCAGCAGTTACTCTGGACAGGGCGGATGGACTGAAGCTTTCTTT.

V usage is TRBV28 and J usage is TRBJ1-4; TRBD1 agrees at 11 bases. CDR1 is MDHEN and CDR2 is SYDVKM in the germline V gene. The CDR3 covers 21 residues. J gave up 2 bases and V 2 bases, and 16 bases lay outside the gene matches. This chain's CDR3 is CASSLTGTGGRLVKTNEKLFF. CDR3 nucleotide sequence: TGTGCCAGCAGTTTAACGGGGACAGGGGGACGGTTAGTGAAGACTAATGAAAAACTGTTTTTT.

This clone was seen only once. The rearrangement uses TRBV7-8 and TRBJ2-3; D ambiguous. The CDR3 consists of 20 residues. V dropped 4 bases and J dropped 0 bases, with 26 bases sitting between them. From germline, CDR1 is SGHVS and CDR2 FQNEAQ. CDR3 nucleotides: TGTGCCAGCAGCTCGACCTCTGGATGGCGGATACCCCCAAGCACAGATACGCAGTATTTT. Its protein is CASSSTSGWRIPPSTDTQYF.

The CDR3: CASSLGTGSLYGYTF. CDR3 sequence (DNA): TGTGCCAGCAGCTTAGGGACAGGGTCCCTTTATGGCTACACCTTC. The V and J genes are TRBV11-2 and TRBJ1-2, with 8 nucleotides matching TRBD1. Unmatched junction bases numbered 6, after V lost 1 base and J lost 5 bases. Germline lookup yields CDR1 SGHAT and CDR2 FQNNGV. The CDR3 consists of 15 residues.

The chain is built from TRBV4-3 and TRBJ1-2, with D unresolved. Trimming cost V 5 bases and J 11 bases, with 15 bases left between them. Germline V CDR1 and CDR2: LGHNA, YSLEER. The CDR3 has 12 residues. The CDR3 sequence is CASSKTGTGYTF. The CDR3 bases are TGCGCCAGCAGCAAGACTGGAACTGGGTACACCTTC.

The chain recombines TRBV7-2 with TRBJ2-7; D possibly corresponds to TRBD2 (5 bases). Germline assignment: CDR1 SGHTA and CDR2 FQGNSA. The CDR3 loop spans 14 amino acids. Trimming pared 2 bases from V and 2 bases from J, leaving 10 bases between. CDR3 sequence reads: CASSLSPGTYEQYF. In nucleotides, the CDR3 is TGTGCCAGCAGCTTATCTCCGGGGACCTACGAGCAGTACTTC.

This chain joins TRBV6-1 and TRBJ1-5; D possibly corresponds to TRBD1 (5 bases). Trimming removed 2 bases at V and 5 bases at J, with 13 bases between. CDR3 length equals 15 residues. Germline V CDR1 and CDR2: MNHNS, SASEGT. CDR3 nucleotides: TGTGCCAGCAGTGAATATGACGGGGGGGATCAGCCCCAGCATTTT. As protein: CASSEYDGGDQPQHF.

J is TRBJ2-7 and V is TRBV9; tentative D call: TRBD2 (6 bases). CDR3 length equals 15 residues. CDR1 is SGDLS, CDR2 YYNGEE, per germline. Trimming took off 4 bases at V and 5 bases at J, with 19 bases between the two ends. The CDR3 DNA reads as TGTGCCAGCAGCCCCACCGGGGGAGTAGGGCACGAGCAGTACTTC. This sequence encodes CASSPTGGVGHEQYF.

The genes are TRBV27 and TRBJ2-1, with 8 positions matching TRBD1. The CDR3 length is 13 residues. Losses at the gene ends were 4 bases for V and 8 bases for J; bases not matched to a gene: 4. Germline CDR1 is MNHEY and CDR2 is SMNVEV (reference sequence). The CDR3 reads CASSSRGRDEQFF. As DNA, the CDR3 is TGTGCCAGCAGTTCCAGGGGGCGGGATGAGCAGTTCTTC.

CDR3 nucleotides: TGTGCCAGCAGCGTAGGGGGTATAGCGGTCTCCTACGAGCAGTACTTC. Translating gives CASSVGGIAVSYEQYF. The rearrangement uses TRBV9 and TRBJ2-7; perhaps TRBD2 as D (6 bases). Germline V lookup: CDR1 SGDLS, CDR2 YYNGEE. The V end was cut by 0 bases, the J end by 0 bases, with 13 bases between. This CDR3 comprises 16 residues.

This chain joins TRBV9 and TRBJ2-1, with TRBD2 matching 9 bases. The V and J ends lost 0 bases and 8 bases, in that order; junction bases with no gene match: 9. The germline V gene has CDR1 SGDLS and CDR2 YYNGEE. This CDR3 region has 16 residues. The CDR3 spells CASSVAAAGGPHEQFF. The DNA for the CDR3 is TGTGCCAGCAGCGTAGCAGCGGCGGGAGGGCCTCATGAGCAGTTCTTC.

This clone was seen once. A read error may produce the germline difference seen at one junction end. The chain uses TRBV6-1 and TRBJ2-2; TRBD2 is a possible D gene (6 bases). The CDR3 is made up of 17 amino acids. From germline, CDR1 is MNHNS and CDR2 SASEGT. CDR3 amino acids: CAISELVRDSNTGELFF. Written as DNA, the CDR3 is TGTGCCATCAGTGAATTAGTAAGGGACTCGAACACCGGGGAGCTGTTTTTT.

This chain connects TRBV9 to TRBJ1-4, with D maybe TRBD1 (5 bases). V lost 2 bases, J lost 4 bases, and 15 bases lay in between. In germline, CDR1 is SGDLS, CDR2 YYNGEE. The CDR3 contains 16 residues. CDR3 sequence: CASSVGVLQRNEKLFF. As DNA, the CDR3 is TGTGCCAGCAGCGTGGGGGTGTTGCAGCGTAATGAAAAACTGTTTTTT.

The chain links TRBV11-3 to TRBJ2-5, with D perhaps TRBD1 (6 bases). The V and J ends lost 8 bases and 1 base respectively, with 11 bases between them. This CDR3 has 13 residues. Germline assignment: CDR1 SGHNT and CDR2 YENEEA. DNA of the CDR3: TGTGCCAGCCAGGGGCCTACCCAAGAGACCCAGTACTTC. Its protein is CASQGPTQETQYF.

The rearrangement joins TRBV9 to TRBJ2-5, with 8 positions matching TRBD1. This CDR3 contains 15 residues. Trimming cost V 3 bases and J 5 bases; bases outside gene matches: 9. Germline V CDR1 and CDR2: SGDLS, YYNGEE. The CDR3 loop is CASSGGLRGRETQYF. The CDR3 DNA reads as TGTGCCAGCAGCGGAGGACTCAGGGGGCGGGAGACCCAGTACTTC.

This chain joins TRBV14 and TRBJ1-6; D is unresolved. Germline assignment: CDR1 SGHDN and CDR2 FVKESK. Trimming cost V 1 base and J 8 bases, with 6 bases left between them. This CDR3 comprises 13 residues. The CDR3 region has the DNA TGTGCCAGCAGCCAAGTGAACGATTCACCCCTCCACTTT. Translated: CASSQVNDSPLHF.

This chain joins TRBV5-6 and TRBJ2-7; maybe TRBD1 (5 bases). Between the trimmed V and J ends, which lost 2 bases and 4 bases, there was a span of 10 bases. Per germline, CDR1 SGHDT and CDR2 YYEEEE. This CDR3 has 13 residues. This CDR3 is CASSLGANYEQYF. The CDR3 nucleotides read TGTGCCAGCAGCTTAGGGGCCAATTACGAGCAGTACTTC.

The gene calls are TRBV7-3 and TRBJ2-7; 8 bases are a match to TRBD2. Germline trimming cut 4 bases from V and 0 bases from J; bases unmatched to any gene: 2. Looked up from germline, CDR1 is SGHTA and CDR2 is FQGTGA. The CDR3 is 14 residues long. CDR3 in amino acids: CASSSRGGSYEQYF. The CDR3 DNA is TGTGCCAGCAGCTCCCGGGGGGGCTCCTACGAGCAGTACTTC.

The CDR3 loop is CASSPQDRTYEQYF. The CDR3 region has the DNA TGTGCCAGCAGTCCTCAGGACAGAACCTACGAGCAGTACTTC. V is TRBV28 and J is TRBJ2-7; perhaps TRBD1 as D (6 bases). This CDR3 is 14 amino acids long. The germline CDR1 and CDR2 sequences are MDHEN and SYDVKM. The ends were cut back, 5 bases at V and 2 bases at J, with 13 bases in the middle.

The chain combines TRBV30 with TRBJ2-7; D perhaps matches TRBD2 (5 bases). The CDR3 is made up of 15 amino acids. Trimming cost V 1 base and J 4 bases, with 17 bases left between them. Germline CDR1 reads GTSNPN; CDR2 reads SVGIG (reference sequence). The CDR3: CAWSDRSYRRYEQYF. The CDR3 DNA is TGTGCCTGGAGTGATAGGTCTTATCGGAGGTACGAGCAGTACTTC.

DNA for the CDR3: TGTGCCAGTAGCGTGACTAGCGGTAACACCGGGGAGCTGTTTTTT. The encoded protein is CASSVTSGNTGELFF. J is TRBJ2-2 and V is TRBV19; TRBD2 aligns across 9 bases. CDR1 LNHDA and CDR2 SQIVND come from the germline V gene (reference sequence). V dropped 6 bases and J dropped 2; count of bases not matched to a gene: 4. The CDR3 sequence is 15 residues long. The full variable domain, its missing parts supplied by reference TRBV19 and TRBJ2-2, is DGGITQSPKYLFRKEGQNVTLSCEQNLNHDAMYWYRQDPGQGLRLIYYSQIVNDFQKGDIAEGYSVSREKKESFPLTVTSAQKNPTAFYLCASSVTSGNTGELFFGEGSRLTVL.

The chain uses TRBV5-6 and TRBJ1-2; maybe TRBD1 (5 bases). This CDR3 has 16 residues. Trimming took off 4 bases at V and 0 bases at J, with 16 bases between the two ends. Germline V gene lookup returns CDR1 SGHDT and CDR2 YYEEEE. CDR3 loop: CASSLWGQGTNYGYTF. In nucleotides, the CDR3 is TGTGCCAGCAGCCTTTGGGGTCAGGGAACTAACTATGGCTACACCTTC.

The gene calls are TRBV27 and TRBJ1-5; D is undetermined. V shed 6 bases and J shed 0 bases, with 15 bases lying between them. From germline, CDR1 is MNHEY and CDR2 SMNVEV (reference sequence). The CDR3 runs 16 residues. The CDR3 nucleotides read TGTGCCAGCAGCCCTAGAGGGTTTAGTAGCAATCAGCCCCAGCATTTT. The encoded protein is CASSPRGFSSNQPQHF.

The CDR3 spells CASSHRDSYNEQFF. The CDR3, as DNA: TGTGCCAGCAGCCACAGGGACTCTTACAATGAGCAGTTCTTC. The chain has TRBV27 and TRBJ2-1, with D possibly called TRBD1 or TRBD2 (6 bases each). V was clipped by 6 bases and J by 4 bases, with 13 bases between them. The CDR3 runs to 14 residues. The germline gives CDR1 MNHEY, CDR2 SMNVEV (reference sequence).

The chain is built from TRBV9 and TRBJ2-2; possible D gene TRBD2, 6 bases. V was pared by 0 bases and J by 1 base, with 13 bases between. Per the germline V gene, CDR1 is SGDLS and CDR2 is YYNGEE. The CDR3 sequence is 17 residues long. For the CDR3, the DNA is TGTGCCAGCAGCGTAGGAGGAGGGACGCAGAACACCGGGGAGCTGTTTTTT. This codes for CASSVGGGTQNTGELFF.

The gene calls are TRBV29-1 and TRBJ1-1; D uncertain. V gave up 5 bases and J gave up 6 bases, with 7 bases separating them. There are 10 residues in the CDR3. Germline CDR1 reads SQVTM; CDR2 reads ANQGSEA. CDR3 amino acids: CSVRDAEAFF. The CDR3 DNA sequence: TGCAGCGTTCGCGACGCTGAAGCTTTCTTT.